Shown below are 24 T cell receptor beta chains from a single sample sequenced in a study of T-cell reconstitution after alpha-beta-depleted transplantation in children. Unique molecular identifiers were used to barcode this TCRbeta library. MiXCR was run by TCRdb on the PCR reads, yielding one entry per CDR3 protein. Seen here are just over 950,000 distinct CDR3 sequences, about 29% observed once, and the top ten hold roughly 30%. The sample consisted of PBMCs, mostly from graft donor cells, taken 360 days after TCRalphabeta/CD19-depleted stem cell transplant. The receptors stem from a boy less than two years old who had a stem cell transplant for SCID, so the T cells may come from the graft donor.

This clonotype came up once. The V call is TRBV4-3, the J call TRBJ2-3; no reliable D call. Germline lookup yields CDR1 LGHNA and CDR2 YSLEER. Trimming left V 1 base short and J 8 bases short, with 13 bases between. This CDR3 comprises 14 residues. CDR3 DNA: TGCGCCAGCAGCCAAGTCAGGCCTTTTGGTACGCAGTATTTT. This codes for CASSQVRPFGTQYF.

V and J are TRBV28 and TRBJ2-7; unclear D gene. This CDR3 is 16 amino acids long. Looked up from germline, CDR1 is MDHEN and CDR2 is SYDVKM. Trimming removed 3 bases from V and 0 bases from J, with 15 bases in between. CDR3 coding DNA: TGTGCCAGCAGTTTTCCTGTGGGCAGTCTCTCCTACGAGCAGTACTTC. Translation gives CASSFPVGSLSYEQYF.

In this sample, this clonotype turned up many times. A junction boundary mismatches the germline segment, possibly from a read error. The genes are TRBV5-1 and TRBJ1-1; D may be TRBD1 (6 bases). Germline CDR1 is SGHRS and CDR2 is YFSETQ. This CDR3 spans 13 amino acids. CDR3 nucleotide sequence: TGTGCCAGCTCATCCGGACAGAATACTGAAGCTTTCTTT. This translates into CASSSGQNTEAFF. Full variable domain (rest looked up from reference TRBV5-1 and TRBJ1-1): KAGVTQTPRYLIKTRGQQVTLSCSPISGHRSVSWYQQTPGQGLQFLFEYFSETQRNKGNFPGRFSGRQFSNSRSEMNVSTLELGDSALYLCASSSGQNTEAFFGQGTRLTVV.

A word on this clonotype: The junction does not match germline at one end; this may be a read error. The rearrangement uses TRBV6-5 and TRBJ2-1; TRBD1 agrees at 8 bases. Germline lookup yields CDR1 MNHEY and CDR2 SVGAGI. This CDR3 is built from 12 residues. The CDR3 loop is CASSSRPGQGLF. In DNA form, the CDR3 reads TGTGCCAGCAGTTCCAGGCCTGGACAGGGCCTTTTT.

The chain recombines TRBV6-1 with TRBJ1-5, with 10 positions matching TRBD1. There are 16 residues in the CDR3. The V segment lost 7 bases and the J segment 5 bases; nucleotides outside the gene matches: 11. Germline V gene sequence: CDR1 MNHNS, CDR2 SASEGT. The CDR3 reads CASMPRDRGRYQPQHF. The CDR3 nucleotides read TGTGCCAGCATGCCCCGGGACAGGGGAAGATATCAGCCCCAGCATTTT.

This chain uses TRBV7-3 with TRBJ2-1; TRBD1 matches at 9 bases. V gave up 2 bases and J gave up 8 bases; unmatched junction bases: 16. The CDR3 contains 18 residues. The germline gives CDR1 SGHTA, CDR2 FQGTGA. The CDR3 loop is CASSLWPRPTQGADEQFF. The CDR3 region has the DNA TGTGCCAGCAGCTTATGGCCCCGGCCCACACAGGGGGCAGATGAGCAGTTCTTC.

This clonotype appeared a few times. This sequence joins TRBV20-1 and TRBJ1-6, with D perhaps matching TRBD1 (6 bases). The V gene lost 2 bases and the J gene lost 8 bases, with 16 bases spanning the gap. The germline V gene encodes CDR1 DFQATT and CDR2 SNEGSKA (reference sequence). The CDR3 extends over 15 amino acids. The CDR3 coding sequence is TGCAGTGCTAGAATTGGGGGCAGGGGCGATTCACCCCTCCACTTT. Protein sequence: CSARIGGRGDSPLHF.

The J gene is TRBJ2-7, the V gene TRBV12-3 or TRBV12-4, with D possibly being TRBD1 (6 bases). The CDR3 runs 15 residues. V was pared by 2 bases and J by 5 bases, with 16 bases between. CDR3 protein: CASSLTGHPRDEQYF. The CDR3 nucleotides are TGTGCCAGCAGTTTAACGGGACATCCCCGGGACGAGCAGTACTTC.

The chain is built from TRBV12-3 or TRBV12-4 and TRBJ1-2; 7 bases are shared with TRBD1. The CDR3 is 12 amino acids. Trimming removed 6 bases from V and 7 bases from J; junction bases left unmatched: 5. DNA of the CDR3: TGTGCCAGCAGGCAAACAGGGGTTGGCTACACCTTC. This encodes CASRQTGVGYTF.

The sample holds a few counts of this clonotype. This rearrangement joins TRBV12-3 or TRBV12-4 to TRBJ1-5; no clear D gene. The CDR3 is 13 residues long. Trimming shortened V by 6 bases and J by 3 bases, and 9 bases separated the two germline ends. As DNA, the CDR3 is TGTGCCAGCAGGAGGCAAGACAATCAGCCCCAGCATTTT. Encoded protein: CASRRQDNQPQHF.

This clonotype was seen only a few times. This chain joins TRBV12-3 or TRBV12-4 and TRBJ2-5; either TRBD1 or TRBD2 may fit D (7 bases each). Trimming left V 7 bases short and J 5 bases short, with 17 bases between. The CDR3 totals 14 residues. CDR3 region: CASTRRQGGETQYF. The CDR3 DNA reads as TGTGCCAGCACTCGCCGCCAGGGGGGGGAGACCCAGTACTTC.

The rearrangement uses TRBV5-5 and TRBJ2-1; 7 bases align to TRBD1. Germline V gene lookup returns CDR1 SGHKS and CDR2 YYEKEE (reference sequence). The ends lost 0 bases at V and 7 bases at J; junction bases unmatched: 7. The CDR3 covers 15 residues. The CDR3 sequence is CASSLGTGQWNEQFF. Written as DNA, the CDR3 is TGTGCCAGCAGCTTGGGGACAGGTCAGTGGAATGAGCAGTTCTTC.

This clonotype was observed a handful of times. The chain has TRBV9 and TRBJ2-2; no clear D gene. The CDR3 has 14 residues. The germline V gene has CDR1 SGDLS and CDR2 YYNGEE. V was shortened by 2 bases and J by 3 bases, with 8 bases between the two germline ends. The CDR3 region has the DNA TGTGCCAGCAGCGTGATGCGACACACCGGGGAGCTGTTTTTT. This translates into CASSVMRHTGELFF.

This clonotype showed up just a few times. The gene calls are TRBV12-3 or TRBV12-4 and TRBJ2-1; D tentatively reads TRBD1 or TRBD2 (5 bases each). The CDR3 contains 13 residues. V lost 5 bases, J lost 8 bases, and 13 bases lay in between. In DNA form, the CDR3 reads TGTGCCAGCAGTGTTTGGGGGAGAGATGAGCAGTTCTTC. As protein: CASSVWGRDEQFF.

The V gene is TRBV12-3 or TRBV12-4, the J gene TRBJ1-1, with 7 bases matching TRBD1. This CDR3 is 18 amino acids long. V was pared by 4 bases and J by 4 bases, with 18 bases of the junction left unmatched. The CDR3 region has the DNA TGTGCCAGCAGTTCCCCCTACAGGGGAGTGGATCGAGGCACTGAAGCTTTCTTT. It codes for CASSSPYRGVDRGTEAFF.

The sample holds many counts of this clonotype. This chain links TRBV5-1 with TRBJ1-4; D unresolved. V dropped 9 bases and J dropped 0 bases, with 12 bases sitting between them. Germline assignment: CDR1 SGHRS and CDR2 YFSETQ. The CDR3 length is 14 residues. CDR3 protein: CATRGGATNEKLFF. CDR3 coding DNA: TGCGCCACCCGAGGCGGAGCAACTAATGAAAAACTGTTTTTT.

This clonotype was seen more than once but under ten times. The chain joins TRBV29-1 to TRBJ1-1; unclear D gene. The V gene lost 4 bases and the J gene lost 1 base, with 7 bases spanning the gap. In germline, CDR1 is SQVTM, CDR2 ANQGSEA. The CDR3 spans 12 residues. Here the CDR3 DNA reads TGCAGCGTTGTCTCCGAGAACACTGAAGCTTTCTTT. As protein: CSVVSENTEAFF. The whole variable domain, filled in from reference TRBV29-1 and TRBJ1-1, reads SAVISQKPSRDICQRGTSLTIQCQVDSQVTMMFWYRQQPGQSLTLIATANQGSEATYESGFVIDKFPISRPNLTFSTLTVSNMSPEDSSIYLCSVVSENTEAFFGQGTRLTVV.

The chain carries TRBV20-1 and TRBJ2-1; D is undetermined. This CDR3 has 13 amino acids. CDR1 is DFQATT, CDR2 SNEGSKA, per germline (reference sequence). Trimming cost V 0 bases and J 3 bases, with 6 bases left between them. The CDR3 spells CSAREKDYNEQFF. Written as DNA, the CDR3 is TGCAGTGCTAGAGAAAAGGACTACAATGAGCAGTTCTTC.

The chain has TRBV24-1 and TRBJ2-5; 13 bases match TRBD2. The CDR3 runs to 16 residues. Germline V gives CDR1 KGHDR, CDR2 SFDVKD. After removal of 4 bases from V and 2 bases from J, the junction contained 3 bases not matched to a gene. The CDR3 DNA reads TGTGCCACCAGTGACCTACTAGCGGGGGGGCAAGAGACCCAGTACTTC. It specifies CATSDLLAGGQETQYF.

J is TRBJ2-3 and V is TRBV10-1; TRBD2 is a possible D gene (6 bases). Between the trimmed V and J ends, which lost 4 bases and 3 bases, there was a span of 14 bases. This CDR3 region has 15 residues. From germline, CDR1 is WNHNN and CDR2 SYGVQD (reference sequence). Here the CDR3 reads CASSAPAGRTDTQYF. In nucleotides, the CDR3 is TGCGCCAGCAGTGCCCCCGCGGGGAGGACAGATACGCAGTATTTT.

This clonotype showed up just a few times. The chain recombines TRBV7-9 with TRBJ2-7; TRBD2 aligns across 8 bases. V lost 3 bases, J lost 3 bases, and 7 bases stayed unmatched. The CDR3 sequence is 15 residues long. Germline V gene data show CDR1 as SEHNR and CDR2 as FQNEAQ (reference sequence). CDR3 amino acids: CASSFPAGDDYEQYF. The DNA for the CDR3 is TGTGCCAGCAGCTTCCCAGCGGGGGATGACTACGAGCAGTACTTC.

This clonotype was seen only a few times. The chain has TRBV20-1 and TRBJ2-3, with a weak D call TRBD2 (7 bases). V was trimmed by 6 bases and J by 0 bases, leaving 13 bases between them. Looked up from germline, CDR1 is DFQATT and CDR2 is SNEGSKA (reference sequence). The CDR3 runs 14 residues. For the CDR3, the DNA is TGCAGTGCAAGGGGGGGGCCTAGCACAGATACGCAGTATTTT. It is translated as CSARGGPSTDTQYF.

This clonotype was seen only a few times. The chain uses TRBV11-2 and TRBJ2-5, with unresolved D. CDR3 length equals 16 residues. The V gene lost 0 bases and the J gene lost 3 bases, with 14 bases spanning the gap. In germline, CDR1 is SGHAT, CDR2 FQNNGV. The CDR3 reads CASSLDPLAGKETQYF. The CDR3 DNA reads TGTGCCAGCAGCTTAGATCCCTTGGCAGGCAAAGAGACCCAGTACTTC.

This clonotype appeared a single time. A single base separates this from a much larger clone, so it may be a read error. The CDR3 spells CASSLASVVHEQCF. DNA for the CDR3: TGTGCCAGCAGCTTAGCCTCGGTAGTCCACGAGCAGTGCTTC. The rearrangement joins TRBV7-9 to TRBJ2-7; D gene ambiguous. Germline CDR1 reads SEHNR; CDR2 reads FQNEAQ (reference sequence). The CDR3 covers 14 residues.